Below, 22 T cell receptor beta chains from the same sample are listed, as sequenced in a study of OX40 agonist ivuxolimab in advanced cancers. TCRdb's table, derived via immunoSEQ multiplex PCR, lists solely in-frame clones and lacks some. This table holds approximately 38,000 clones, 83% found once. This sample comprised CD4+ or CD8+ T cells sorted from blood, obtained in a trial of the OX40 agonist ivuxolimab. These receptors originate from an adult with an advanced solid tumor such as melanoma, head and neck, liver or kidney cancer.

The gene calls are TRBV5-1 and TRBJ2-1; 10 bases map to TRBD2. In germline, CDR1 is SGHRS, CDR2 YFSETQ. V gave up 0 bases and J gave up 8 bases; unmatched junction bases: 5. The CDR3 is made up of 15 amino acids. CDR3 DNA sequence: TGCGCCAGCAGCTTGGGGGGACTAGCGTTAGATGAGCAGTTCTTC. It yields the protein CASSLGGLALDEQFF.

V is TRBV4-3 and J is TRBJ2-5; TRBD2 matches at 7 bases. The closer fit of TRBJ2-7 to the DNA end suggests the J call may be wrong. The CDR3 length is 16 residues. Germline-derived CDR1 and CDR2 are LGHNA and YSLEER. This CDR3 reads CASSQEEGLELYEQYF. The DNA of the CDR3 is TGCGCCAGCAGCCAAGAGGAAGGACTAGAATTATACGAGCAGTACTTC.

The chain couples TRBV7-3 to TRBJ1-5; the D gene is possibly TRBD1 (5 bases). With 3 bases removed from V and 6 bases from J, the gap between germline ends came to 12 bases. The CDR3 sequence is 14 residues long. Looked up from germline, CDR1 is SGHTA and CDR2 is FQGTGA. The CDR3 DNA is TGTGCCAGCAGCTTGGCCGGGGACGGTCAGCCCCAGCATTTT. Its protein product is CASSLAGDGQPQHF.

V gene TRBV6-1 combines with J gene TRBJ2-1, with a possible D match to TRBD2 (6 bases). CDR1 is MNHNS, CDR2 SASEGT, per germline. CDR3 length: 12 residues. Trimming removed 8 bases from V and 7 bases from J, with 12 bases in between. The CDR3 sequence: CASSGAGNEQFF. The CDR3 DNA reads as TGTGCCAGCTCCGGGGCGGGAAATGAGCAGTTCTTC.

V and J are TRBV4-1 and TRBJ2-5; the D gene is possibly TRBD2 (5 bases). The germline CDR1 and CDR2 sequences are MGHRA and YSYEKL. The CDR3 extends over 13 amino acids. Trimming shortened V by 0 bases and J by 5 bases, and 7 bases separated the two germline ends. CDR3 region: CASSQDAGETQYF. The CDR3, as DNA: TGCGCCAGCAGCCAAGATGCGGGCGAGACCCAGTACTTC.

The chain couples TRBV5-6 to TRBJ2-7; D is uncertain. Germline V gene sequence: CDR1 SGHDT, CDR2 YYEEEE. CDR3 length: 13 amino acids. Trimming removed 1 base from V and 2 bases from J, with 7 bases in between. CDR3 sequence: CASSLSSTYEQYF. The CDR3 region has the DNA TGTGCCAGCAGCTTGAGCTCGACCTACGAGCAGTACTTC.

V usage is TRBV9 and J usage is TRBJ2-1, with 7 bases matching TRBD1. The CDR3 spans 15 residues. V lost 4 bases, J lost 3 bases, and 7 bases stayed unmatched. The V gene's germline CDR1 is SGDLS and CDR2 YYNGEE. CDR3 in amino acids: CASSLEQGIYNEQFF. CDR3 nucleotide sequence: TGTGCCAGCAGCCTCGAACAGGGGATCTACAATGAGCAGTTCTTC.

CDR3 sequence reads: CASSLPGLAYEQYF. For the CDR3, the DNA is TGTGCCAGCTCACTACCGGGACTCGCGTACGAGCAGTACTTC. This sequence joins TRBV18 and TRBJ2-7, with TRBD2 as a possible D gene (6 bases). The V end was cut by 4 bases, the J end by 4 bases, with 14 bases between. The CDR3 contains 14 residues. Germline loops: CDR1 KGHSH, CDR2 LQKENI.

This chain connects TRBV6-1 to TRBJ1-5; the D is unclear. Germline assignment: CDR1 MNHNS and CDR2 SASEGT. This CDR3 spans 13 amino acids. Trimming left V 5 bases short and J 4 bases short, with 9 bases between. The CDR3 region has the DNA TGTGCCAGCAGTCACGGAGGGAATCAGCCCCAGCATTTT. It specifies CASSHGGNQPQHF.

The table lists this clone with a few counts. The chain combines TRBV9 with TRBJ2-7, with 7 positions matching TRBD1. CDR1 is SGDLS, CDR2 YYNGEE, per germline. The CDR3 covers 14 residues. V lost 3 bases to trimming and J lost 2 bases; unmatched junction nucleotides: 5. CDR3 loop: CASSEGDSTYEQYF. CDR3 nucleotide sequence: TGTGCCAGCAGCGAGGGGGACAGCACCTACGAGCAGTACTTC.

The chain joins TRBV9 to TRBJ1-1; D unclear. V was pared by 0 bases and J by 10 bases, with 10 bases between. CDR3 length: 12 residues. Germline CDR1 reads SGDLS; CDR2 reads YYNGEE. The CDR3 protein is CASSVGVGGAFF. The CDR3 region has the DNA TGTGCCAGCAGCGTAGGAGTAGGTGGAGCTTTCTTT.

The chain uses TRBV28 and TRBJ2-4, with 13 bases identical to TRBD2. The CDR3 is made up of 18 amino acids. Germline loops: CDR1 MDHEN, CDR2 SYDVKM. V gave up 6 bases and J gave up 2 bases; unmatched junction bases: 10. The CDR3 DNA reads as TGTGCCAGCAGATTAGGGACTAGCGGGATAGTAACCAAAAACATTCAGTACTTC. Its translation: CASRLGTSGIVTKNIQYF. The full variable domain, its missing parts supplied by reference TRBV28 and TRBJ2-4, is DVKVTQSSRYLVKRTGEKVFLECVQDMDHENMFWYRQDPGLGLRLIYFSYDVKMKEKGDIPEGYSVSREKKERFSLILESASTNQTSMYLCASRLGTSGIVTKNIQYFGAGTRLSVL.

This clone was seen more than once but under ten times. The rearrangement uses TRBV25-1 and TRBJ1-1; a weak D match, TRBD1 (6 bases). Trimming took off 6 bases at V and 5 bases at J, with 13 bases between the two ends. Germline CDR1 reads MGHDK; CDR2 reads SYGVNS. The CDR3 loop spans 13 amino acids. CDR3 loop: CASSPGDGTEAFF. The CDR3 DNA follows: TGTGCCAGCAGCCCAGGGGACGGGACTGAAGCTTTCTTT.

The chain is built from TRBV27 and TRBJ2-7; the D is unclear. Germline CDR1 is MNHEY and CDR2 is SMNVEV (reference sequence). V lost 8 bases and J lost 5, with 16 bases in between. The CDR3 has 13 residues. The CDR3 nucleotides are TGTGCCAGCGGCCCGGTCTTGGCGGACGAGCAGTACTTC. This gives the protein CASGPVLADEQYF.

The genes are TRBV6-5 and TRBJ2-7, with 7 positions matching TRBD1. Germline V gene data show CDR1 as MNHEY and CDR2 as SVGAGI. This CDR3 is built from 14 residues. V was pared by 0 bases and J by 5 bases, with 4 bases of the junction left unmatched. The DNA for the CDR3 is TGTGCCAGCAGTTACTCGAGTACAGGGGACGAGCAGTACTTC. Translating it yields CASSYSSTGDEQYF.

This chain connects TRBV11-2 to TRBJ2-2, with D perhaps matching TRBD1 (6 bases). CDR3 length equals 16 residues. The V gene lost 5 bases and the J gene lost 6 bases, with 19 bases spanning the gap. Germline lookup yields CDR1 SGHAT and CDR2 FQNNGV. In nucleotides, the CDR3 is TGTGCCAGCAGCATCCACAGGGATCTCACCGCCGGGGAGCTGTTTTTT. Protein: CASSIHRDLTAGELFF.

The chain links TRBV28 to TRBJ2-7, with 8 bases identical to TRBD2. The CDR3 covers 15 residues. Germline lookup yields CDR1 MDHEN and CDR2 SYDVKM. After removal of 2 bases from V and 3 bases from J, the junction contained 6 bases not matched to a gene. CDR3 sequence: CASSLMPSGLYEQYF. CDR3 nucleotide sequence: TGTGCCAGCAGTTTAATGCCTAGCGGGCTCTACGAGCAGTACTTC.

V and J are TRBV15 and TRBJ2-3; 10 bases line up with TRBD2. The CDR3 spans 15 residues. J gave up 2 bases and V 5 bases, and 4 bases lay outside the gene matches. Looked up from germline, CDR1 is LNHNV and CDR2 is YYDKDF (reference sequence). The CDR3 spells CATSPTSGATDTQYF. Written as DNA, the CDR3 is TGTGCCACCAGCCCCACTAGCGGGGCCACAGATACGCAGTATTTT.

This rearrangement joins TRBV6-5 to TRBJ1-2; a possible D gene is TRBD1 (5 bases). Germline CDR1 is MNHEY and CDR2 is SVGAGI. The CDR3 sequence is 15 residues long. V lost 5 bases to trimming and J lost 6 bases, with 19 bases between them. The CDR3 spells CASSVGHWGKDGYTF. The CDR3 DNA sequence: TGTGCCAGCAGTGTTGGGCATTGGGGGAAGGATGGCTACACCTTC.

This clone appeared a single time. The chain couples TRBV13 to TRBJ1-1; D is unresolved. V was shortened by 3 bases and J by 0 bases, with 5 bases between the two germline ends. Germline lookup yields CDR1 PRHDT and CDR2 FYEKMQ (reference sequence). The CDR3 has 13 residues. In nucleotides, the CDR3 is TGTGCCAGCAGCTTCACAGTGAACACTGAAGCTTTCTTT. Protein product: CASSFTVNTEAFF.

The rearrangement links TRBV9 to TRBJ2-3; 10 bases line up with TRBD2. V shed 0 bases and J 6 bases; nucleotides not matched to a gene: 13. The CDR3 is made up of 18 amino acids. Per the germline V gene, CDR1 is SGDLS and CDR2 is YYNGEE. CDR3 residues: CASSVDSGGPSLTDTQYF. CDR3 coding DNA: TGTGCCAGCAGCGTAGATAGCGGGGGGCCAAGTCTGACGGATACGCAGTATTTT.

The V call is TRBV19, the J call TRBJ2-1, with 7 bases lining up with TRBD2. V lost 5 bases to trimming and J lost 9 bases; unmatched junction nucleotides: 4. The CDR3 contains 12 residues. Germline lookup yields CDR1 LNHDA and CDR2 SQIVND (reference sequence). The CDR3 is CASSPGLSEQFF. The CDR3, as DNA: TGTGCCAGTAGTCCGGGACTAAGTGAGCAGTTCTTC.